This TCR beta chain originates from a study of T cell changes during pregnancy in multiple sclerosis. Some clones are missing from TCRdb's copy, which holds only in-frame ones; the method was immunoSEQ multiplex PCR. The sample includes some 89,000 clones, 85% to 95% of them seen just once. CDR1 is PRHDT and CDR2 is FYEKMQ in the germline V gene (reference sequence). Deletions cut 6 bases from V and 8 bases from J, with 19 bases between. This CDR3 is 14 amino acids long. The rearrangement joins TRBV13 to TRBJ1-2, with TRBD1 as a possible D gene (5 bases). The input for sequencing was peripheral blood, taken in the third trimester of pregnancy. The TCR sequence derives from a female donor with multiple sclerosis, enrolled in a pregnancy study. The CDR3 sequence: CASSHALGGGGYTF. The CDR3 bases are TGTGCCAGCAGTCACGCCCTCGGGGGAGGAGGCTACACCTTC.